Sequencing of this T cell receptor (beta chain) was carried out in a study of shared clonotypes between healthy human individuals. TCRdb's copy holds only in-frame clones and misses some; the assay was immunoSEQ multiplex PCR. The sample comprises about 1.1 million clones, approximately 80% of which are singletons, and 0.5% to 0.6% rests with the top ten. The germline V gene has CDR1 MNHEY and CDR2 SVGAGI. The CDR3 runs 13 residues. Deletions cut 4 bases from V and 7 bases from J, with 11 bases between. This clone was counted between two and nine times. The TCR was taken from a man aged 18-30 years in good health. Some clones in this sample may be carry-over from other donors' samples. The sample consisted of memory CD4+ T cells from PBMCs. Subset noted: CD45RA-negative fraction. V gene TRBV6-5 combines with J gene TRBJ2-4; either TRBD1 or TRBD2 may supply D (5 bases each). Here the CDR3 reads CASSWDPGNIQYF. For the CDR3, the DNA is TGTGCCAGCAGTTGGGACCCAGGGAACATTCAGTACTTC.